The present TCR beta chain was sequenced within a study of blood T cell repertoires in COVID-19. On the study more broadly: PBMCs, B-cell-depleted T cells, or T cells were the source of the cDNA or gDNA that made up the material.

CDR3 size: 15 residues. With V trimmed by 7 bases and J by 6 bases, 8 bases remained unmatched. Germline CDR1 reads SNHLY; CDR2 reads FYNNEI. How the authors handled the data: Scientists estimated how many nucleated cells there were by amplifying reference gene primers. The repertoire was sequenced with immunoSEQ multiplex PCR; TCRdb's copy has only in-frame clones and lacks some. That table supplies the V and J calls and clone size; D and trimming were determined from the DNA. The table lists roughly 300,000 clones, around 88% of them singletons. This clone was seen a single time. This receptor was identified in a woman aged 45-65 years with acute or convalescent COVID-19. The chain has TRBV2 and TRBJ1-6; 8 nucleotides match TRBD1. Specimen: peripheral blood. The CDR3 reads CASTRTGFSNSPLHF. CDR3 nucleotides: TGTGCCAGCACTAGGACAGGGTTTAGTAATTCACCCCTCCACTTT.